This TCR beta chain was identified in a study of blood T cell repertoires in COVID-19. Germline values: CDR1 MDHEN, CDR2 SYDVKM. This CDR3 spans 12 amino acids. With 2 bases removed from V and 6 bases from J, the gap between germline ends came to 5 bases. Sequencing used immunoSEQ multiplex PCR; TCRdb keeps in-frame clones, though not all of them. The sample lists around 190,000 clones, around 80% occurring once. This clonotype was sampled from a human donor in a cohort sampled during active COVID-19. The sample taken for sequencing was peripheral blood. The gene calls are TRBV28 and TRBJ1-5; D is uncertain. CDR3 region: CASSLLFQPQHF. The CDR3 DNA follows: TGTGCCAGCAGTTTACTGTTTCAGCCCCAGCATTTT.